The next 13 T cell receptor beta chains were all read from a single sample in a study of cytomegalovirus exposure and HLA in healthy donors. The primer mix had 60 Vbeta and 13 Jbeta primers. TCRdb keeps only in-frame clones here, not all; method: immunoSEQ multiplex PCR. The sample holds approximately 100,000 clones, around 77% seen once. Sequencing was carried out using PBMCs. These TCRs come from a man aged 50 or older in good health and CMV-seropositive.

The CDR3 DNA reads as TGCGCCAGCAGTCACGGGACCGGGGAGCTGTTTTTT. The encoded protein is CASSHGTGELFF. The genes are TRBV5-1 and TRBJ2-2; the D is unclear. With 5 bases removed from V and 5 bases from J, the gap between germline ends came to 7 bases. The germline CDR1 and CDR2 sequences are SGHRS and YFSETQ. The CDR3 sequence is 12 residues long.

This clone occurred once. This chain uses TRBV6-1 with TRBJ2-1; tentatively, D is TRBD1 (5 bases). Trimming took 4 bases from V and 3 from J, leaving 19 bases between them. The germline V gene encodes CDR1 MNHNS and CDR2 SASEGT. The length of the CDR3 is 17 residues. CDR3 coding DNA: TGTGCCAGCAGTGTTGGAACGACCCGCGACAGCTACAATGAGCAGTTCTTC. It is translated as CASSVGTTRDSYNEQFF.

The sample holds a few counts of this clone. The chain is built from TRBV28 and TRBJ2-3, with 8 bases identical to TRBD1. Per germline, CDR1 MDHEN and CDR2 SYDVKM. V was pared by 5 bases and J by 0 bases, with 4 bases of the junction left unmatched. There are 15 residues in the CDR3. In nucleotides, the CDR3 is TGTGCCAGCAGTCCAGGGGGCCTGAGCACAGATACGCAGTATTTT. It specifies CASSPGGLSTDTQYF.

This sequence joins TRBV7-8 and TRBJ1-2, with TRBD1 matching 9 bases. The CDR3 runs to 16 residues. Germline values: CDR1 SGHVS, CDR2 FQNEAQ. V shed 4 bases and J 8 bases; nucleotides not matched to a gene: 14. The CDR3 reads CASSSRKTGGDGGYTF. In nucleotides, the CDR3 is TGTGCCAGCAGCTCCCGGAAGACAGGGGGGGATGGGGGCTACACCTTC.

V and J are TRBV5-1 and TRBJ2-7; 12 bases line up with TRBD2. The CDR3 consists of 16 residues. The germline gives CDR1 SGHRS, CDR2 YFSETQ. V lost 3 bases and J lost 5; bases outside the gene matches: 9. The CDR3 region is CASSSTSGRVFHEQYF. The DNA for the CDR3 is TGCGCCAGCAGCTCGACTAGCGGGAGAGTTTTCCACGAGCAGTACTTC.

This clone was picked up a small number of times. V is TRBV25-1 and J is TRBJ2-3, with D perhaps TRBD2 (6 bases). Germline CDR1 is MGHDK and CDR2 is SYGVNS. V lost 5 bases to trimming and J lost 3 bases, with 15 bases between them. CDR3 length: 15 residues. CDR3 coding DNA: TGTGCCAGCAGTAATCCGGGACTGGGGACAGATACGCAGTATTTT. Translated: CASSNPGLGTDTQYF.

The chain employs TRBV5-5 and TRBJ1-2; a weak D match, TRBD1 (5 bases). CDR3 size: 13 residues. Trimming shortened V by 2 bases and J by 7 bases, and 12 bases separated the two germline ends. CDR1 SGHKS and CDR2 YYEKEE come from the germline V gene (reference sequence). CDR3 DNA: TGTGCCAGCAGCTTCAGGGATTCGGGTGGCTACACCTTC. It codes for CASSFRDSGGYTF.

The chain has TRBV4-3 and TRBJ1-3; no reliable D call. The V and J ends lost 0 bases and 4 bases respectively, with 10 bases between them. This CDR3 is built from 15 residues. CDR1 is LGHNA and CDR2 is YSLEER in the germline V gene. DNA for the CDR3: TGCGCCAGCAGCCAAGAGCTACCGAGAGGAAACACCATATATTTT. As protein: CASSQELPRGNTIYF.

With respect to this clone: Other DNA sequences in this sample translate to the same CDR3. The chain carries TRBV9 and TRBJ1-1, with D possibly being TRBD1 (6 bases). V lost 0 bases, J lost 0 bases, and 9 bases lay in between. From germline, CDR1 is SGDLS and CDR2 YYNGEE. This CDR3 region has 15 residues. CDR3 in amino acids: CASSVGGQMNTEAFF. CDR3 bases: TGTGCCAGCAGCGTAGGTGGACAGATGAACACTGAAGCTTTCTTT.

The sample holds one count of this clone. The rearrangement uses TRBV28 and TRBJ2-7, with D perhaps TRBD2 (5 bases). Per germline, CDR1 MDHEN and CDR2 SYDVKM. This CDR3 contains 16 residues. The V gene lost 7 bases and the J gene lost 1 base, with 20 bases spanning the gap. CDR3 DNA sequence: TGTGCCAGCACCTCCGGAGGCCAGCACAATTCCTACGAGCAGTACTTC. Translating it yields CASTSGGQHNSYEQYF.

This clone was seen only a few times. The chain couples TRBV5-1 to TRBJ1-1; perhaps TRBD1 as D (6 bases). This CDR3 spans 15 amino acids. CDR1 SGHRS and CDR2 YFSETQ come from the germline V gene. V was trimmed by 2 bases and J by 3 bases, leaving 14 bases between them. The CDR3 DNA is TGCGCCAGCAGCTTACAGGGTTGGTCGGACACTGAAGCTTTCTTT. It encodes CASSLQGWSDTEAFF.

This clone showed up just once. This rearrangement joins TRBV6-6 to TRBJ1-5, with D unresolved. Germline CDR1 is MNHNY and CDR2 is SVGAGI (reference sequence). CDR3 length: 13 amino acids. Trimming stripped 6 bases from V and 0 bases from J, with 6 bases between. The CDR3, as DNA: TGTGCCAGCAGGAGATATAGCAATCAGCCCCAGCATTTT. Its protein is CASRRYSNQPQHF.

This rearrangement joins TRBV7-3 to TRBJ2-3; 14 nucleotides align to TRBD2. Germline CDR1 reads SGHTA; CDR2 reads FQGTGA. With 5 bases clipped from V and 0 bases from J, the junction kept 7 bases outside the gene matches. CDR3 size: 18 residues. CDR3 DNA: TGTGCCAGCAGCCCCGGGACTAGCGGGAGAGGTAGCACAGATACGCAGTATTTT. As protein: CASSPGTSGRGSTDTQYF.